This TCR beta chain was identified during a study of CXCR3-negative and CXCR3-positive naive CD8 T cells. Study-wide results and limits: The study found comparably high diversity in both naive subsets and much lower diversity in memory CD8+ cells. The study found more hydrophobic TRB CDR3s in CXCR3-positive naive cells than in CXCR3-negative naive cells. Both naive subsets, CXCR3-negative and CXCR3-positive, displayed similar TRBV-TRBJ usage, unlike memory cells.

The study made its TRB cDNA libraries by 5' RACE, adding UMI labels. TCRdb reworked the 5' RACE reads into one entry per CDR3 protein, no DNA. The sample table includes under 75,000 distinct CDR3 sequences. Worth noting for this clonotype: Its specificity is not known.

Sequencing was carried out using naive CXCR3+ CD8+ T cells from blood. Subset: CD45RO-CCR7+CD27+CD95- naive CD8+ T cells expressing CXCR3 (TNR3+). The receptor comes from a human donor in good health. Some clones in this sample may be carry-over from other donors' samples.

This chain's CDR3 is CASSETGGDSEQYF. The rearrangement links TRBV28 to TRBJ2-7; TCRdb returns TRBD1, unconfirmable since there is no DNA. From germline, CDR1 is MDHEN and CDR2 SYDVKM. This CDR3 is built from 14 residues.